Reported below is one T cell receptor beta chain. TCR beta cDNA was reverse-transcribed from about 500 ng of total RNA. The reaction used a constant-region primer and ProtoScript II reverse transcriptase. Generation of the TCR beta libraries relied on three nested multiplex PCR rounds using slightly modified ARM-PCR. The first two PCR rounds, around 10 cycles each, used TRBV1-TRBV30 forward primers and a C-beta reverse primer. TCRdb reanalysed the multiplex PCR reads using MiXCR and keeps one entry per CDR3 protein. In the table there are 150,000 to 200,000 distinct CDR3 sequences, approximately 64% of which are singletons. This sample was included in a study of tumor-infiltrating lymphocytes in primary liver carcinoma. Study as a whole: Per sample, productive TCRbeta reads numbered roughly 3.5 to 7.13 million, similar across tissue types.

They got blood RNA out of unsorted whole blood and also pulled out germline DNA. The ends lost 6 bases at V and 5 bases at J; junction bases unmatched: 8. Germline V lookup: CDR1 LGHNA, CDR2 YNFKEQ. The CDR3 contains 14 residues. What was sequenced was peripheral blood. This TCR was recovered from a woman in her sixties or seventies with primary liver carcinoma and hepatitis B virus infection. The chain has TRBV4-2 and TRBJ1-1, with TRBD1 identical over 8 bases. This chain's CDR3 is CASSRGQEATEAFF. The CDR3 DNA reads TGTGCCAGCAGTCGGGGACAGGAGGCAACTGAAGCTTTCTTT.